This record concerns one T cell receptor beta chain sequence. This sample stems from a study of T cells in tuberculosis. Some clones are missing from TCRdb's copy, which holds only in-frame ones; the method was immunoSEQ multiplex PCR. The sample includes 30,000 to 45,000 clones, over 85% seen only once; the top ten take roughly 6.4%. The CDR3 is made up of 13 amino acids. The germline V and J ends were trimmed by 3 bases and 11 bases, with 11 bases remaining between them. Germline V CDR1 and CDR2: LNHDA, SQIVND (reference sequence). The genes are TRBV19 and TRBJ1-6; maybe TRBD1 (5 bases). This clonotype was sampled from a donor aged 10 to 29 with latent tuberculosis or without tuberculosis infection. The material sequenced was PBMCs. CDR3 in amino acids: CASSIDSLTPLHF. CDR3 in DNA: TGTGCCAGTAGTATCGACAGCTTGACACCCCTCCACTTT.